Each of the 14 T cell receptor beta chains below was sequenced from the same sample in a study of PD-L1 blockade in urothelial cancer. Sequencing was performed with immunoSEQ multiplex PCR; in TCRdb, only in-frame clones are kept and a portion is missing. The repertoire includes more than 55,000 clones, roughly 76% of them detected once, and around 5.7% sits in the top ten. Time point defined: pretreatment peripheral blood. The sequencing here drew on PBMCs, taken around atezolizumab (anti-PD-L1) treatment. The receptors here all came from a man between 65 and 80 years old with urothelial cancer.

V is TRBV6-5 and J is TRBJ1-5; TRBD1 matches at 8 bases. Losses at the gene ends were 4 bases for V and 2 bases for J; bases not matched to a gene: 7. Looked up from germline, CDR1 is MNHEY and CDR2 is SVGAGI. This CDR3 comprises 16 residues. The CDR3 coding sequence is TGTGCCAGCAGTTGGGGACAGGACATAGGCAATCAGCCCCAGCATTTT. This codes for CASSWGQDIGNQPQHF.

The chain combines TRBV7-3 with TRBJ2-3, with 7 nucleotides matching TRBD2. This CDR3 is built from 16 residues. Per germline, CDR1 SGHTA and CDR2 FQGTGA. V lost 1 base to trimming and J lost 2 bases; unmatched junction nucleotides: 6. As DNA, the CDR3 is TGTGCCAGCAGCTTAAGTGCCAGCGGGGACACAGATACGCAGTATTTT. Amino acid sequence: CASSLSASGDTDTQYF.

This clone appeared once. The V and J genes are TRBV4-1 and TRBJ2-2; D may be TRBD1 (5 bases). The CDR3 loop spans 15 amino acids. Germline V lookup: CDR1 MGHRA, CDR2 YSYEKL. Deletions cut 1 base from V and 4 bases from J, with 10 bases between. The CDR3 DNA follows: TGCGCCAGCAGCCAAGCAGGACACGCCACCGGGGAGCTGTTTTTT. Protein sequence: CASSQAGHATGELFF.

The chain uses TRBV18 and TRBJ2-5; 7 bases are a match to TRBD1. Germline loops: CDR1 KGHSH, CDR2 LQKENI. The trim removed 6 bases at V and 2 bases at J, leaving 3 bases unmatched. The CDR3 contains 13 residues. CDR3 DNA sequence: TGTGCCAGCTCCCCGGGACAGCAAGAGACCCAGTACTTC. Its protein product is CASSPGQQETQYF.

The V call is TRBV18, the J call TRBJ2-7, with TRBD1 identical over 9 bases. CDR3 size: 18 residues. Germline CDR1 and CDR2: KGHSH and LQKENI. After removal of 6 bases from V and 0 bases from J, the junction contained 15 bases not matched to a gene. Written as DNA, the CDR3 is TGTGCCAGCTCCCAGGGGGACAGGGTATCTTTGATCTCCTACGAGCAGTACTTC. It yields the protein CASSQGDRVSLISYEQYF.

V and J are TRBV7-2 and TRBJ2-7, with 7 bases matching TRBD2. The CDR3 loop spans 15 amino acids. The germline V gene encodes CDR1 SGHTA and CDR2 FQGNSA. Trimming at V came to 3 bases and at J to 3 bases, leaving 8 bases not matched to a gene. CDR3 loop: CASSLGGRALYEQYF. CDR3 bases: TGTGCCAGCAGCTTGGGAGGGAGGGCCCTCTACGAGCAGTACTTC.

This chain's CDR3 is CASSVTGTASYGYTF. For the CDR3, the DNA is TGTGCCAGCAGCGTAACCGGGACAGCGAGCTATGGCTACACCTTC. V usage is TRBV7-2 and J usage is TRBJ1-2; 7 bases are a match to TRBD1. There are 15 residues in the CDR3. The J segment lost 4 bases and the V segment lost 5 bases, leaving 10 bases of the junction unmatched. The germline gives CDR1 SGHTA, CDR2 FQGNSA.

The chain is built from TRBV9 and TRBJ2-3, with 8 bases aligning to TRBD1. Germline V gene data show CDR1 as SGDLS and CDR2 as YYNGEE. The CDR3 spans 16 residues. V lost 0 bases to trimming and J lost 1 base; unmatched junction nucleotides: 4. The CDR3 bases are TGTGCCAGCAGCGTAGGGCACAGGGGGGGCACAGATACGCAGTATTTT. Protein product: CASSVGHRGGTDTQYF.

About this clone: One end of the junction is discordant with germline, which a read error may explain. The gene calls are TRBV6-1 and TRBJ2-1, with 13 bases aligning to TRBD2. The germline V gene encodes CDR1 MNHNS and CDR2 SASEGT. The CDR3 totals 15 residues. The chain's CDR3 is CASSEMDLGLAGRLF. CDR3 DNA: TGTGCCAGCAGTGAAATGGACTTGGGACTAGCGGGGCGCCTCTTC.

CDR3 bases: TGTGCCAGCAGTTTACAGGGTGTAGGCGAGCAGTACTTC. Amino acids: CASSLQGVGEQYF. V is TRBV28 and J is TRBJ2-7, with D perhaps TRBD1 (5 bases). CDR3 length: 13 residues. V dropped 2 bases and J dropped 6 bases, with 11 bases sitting between them. Germline values: CDR1 MDHEN, CDR2 SYDVKM.

This CDR3 reads CAISESREGETQYF. CDR3 in DNA: TGTGCCATCAGTGAGTCGAGGGAGGGGGAGACCCAGTACTTC. The chain combines TRBV10-3 with TRBJ2-5, with 7 bases lining up with TRBD2. CDR3 length: 14 residues. The germline V gene encodes CDR1 ENHRY and CDR2 SYGVKD. The trim removed 0 bases at V and 5 bases at J, leaving 3 bases unmatched.

The chain links TRBV5-4 to TRBJ2-7; TRBD1 matches 7 bases. The CDR3 covers 14 residues. Germline trimming cut 2 bases from V and 6 bases from J; bases unmatched to any gene: 8. The germline CDR1 and CDR2 sequences are SGHNT and YYREEE (reference sequence). CDR3 protein: CASSLRDRVFEQYF. CDR3 nucleotide sequence: TGTGCCAGCAGCTTACGGGACAGAGTCTTCGAGCAGTACTTC.

The chain joins TRBV5-4 to TRBJ2-1, with TRBD2 matching 11 bases. V was clipped by 4 bases and J by 0 bases; unmatched bases: 0. The CDR3 sequence is 15 residues long. CDR1 and CDR2 from the germline V gene are SGHNT and YYREEE (reference sequence). In DNA, the CDR3 is TGTGCCAGCAGCACTAGCGGGGGCTCCTACAATGAGCAGTTCTTC. It codes for CASSTSGGSYNEQFF.

The chain links TRBV5-4 to TRBJ2-5, with D unclear. The CDR3 spans 14 residues. Germline assignment: CDR1 SGHNT and CDR2 YYREEE (reference sequence). Trimming pared 1 base from V and 1 base from J, leaving 8 bases between. CDR3 sequence reads: CASSLLSFQETQYF. As DNA, the CDR3 is TGTGCCAGCAGCTTGTTGTCCTTCCAAGAGACCCAGTACTTC. Filled out from reference TRBV5-4 and TRBJ2-5, the complete variable domain reads ETGVTQSPTHLIKTRGQQVTLRCSSQSGHNTVSWYQQALGQGPQFIFQYYREEENGRGNFPPRFSGLQFPNYSSELNVNALELDDSALYLCASSLLSFQETQYFGPGTRLLVL.